This TCR beta chain was captured in a study of cytomegalovirus exposure and HLA in healthy donors. For the study at large: In an earlier analysis, approximately 120 million unique TCR beta sequences were found from some 200 million T cells.

Study results and caveats: Associated with cytomegalovirus, according to the listing, were about 160 TCR beta chains. Later genetic work tied a missense DCLRE1C variant to beta-chain V and J trimming.

About this clone: Its antigen is unknown.

The study ran its PCR with 60 Vbeta and 13 Jbeta primers. Sequencing was performed with immunoSEQ multiplex PCR; in TCRdb, only in-frame clones are kept and a portion is missing. The table shows about 120,000 clones, with over 60% occurring only once. The source of this sequence is a man aged 18 to 29 in good health and CMV-seronegative. The sequenced sample was PBMCs.

In DNA, the CDR3 is TGTGCCAGCAGTGATAACCCGCCGGGACTAGCGGCCAATGAGCAGTTCTTC. This codes for CASSDNPPGLAANEQFF. This chain links TRBV25-1 with TRBJ2-1; 11 nucleotides align to TRBD2. The J segment lost 6 bases and the V segment lost 3 bases, leaving 10 bases of the junction unmatched. The CDR3 is made up of 17 amino acids. Germline CDR1 reads MGHDK; CDR2 reads SYGVNS.